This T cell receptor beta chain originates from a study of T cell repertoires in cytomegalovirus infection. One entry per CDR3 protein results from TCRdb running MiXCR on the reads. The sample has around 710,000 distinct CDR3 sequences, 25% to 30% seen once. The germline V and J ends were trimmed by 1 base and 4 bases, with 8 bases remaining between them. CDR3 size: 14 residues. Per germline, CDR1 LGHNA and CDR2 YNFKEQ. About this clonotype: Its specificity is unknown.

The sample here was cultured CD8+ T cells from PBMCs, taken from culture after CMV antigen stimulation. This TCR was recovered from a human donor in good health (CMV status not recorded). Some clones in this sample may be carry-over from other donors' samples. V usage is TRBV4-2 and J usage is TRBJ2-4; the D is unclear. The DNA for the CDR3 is TGTGCCAGCAGCCAAGGGGCTGGAAAAAACATTCAGTACTTC. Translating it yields CASSQGAGKNIQYF.